A few counts support the clone carrying this TCR beta chain. What it recognizes is unknown. This entry belongs to a study of early T cells in non-severe SARS-CoV-2 infection. Study-wide context: Investigators sequenced bulk RNA drawn from unsorted whole blood, and chains remained unpaired.

Study results and limitations: Lookups in VDJdb leaned toward anti-spike CD8 responses and missed private and CD4 specificities.

Unique molecular identifiers (one per individual cDNA molecule) were attached. One entry per CDR3 protein results from TCRdb running MiXCR on the 5' RACE reads. Seen here are tens of thousands of distinct CDR3 sequences, less than 20% observed once, and the top ten hold under 9%. The receptor's source is an adult who was a healthcare worker with PCR-confirmed SARS-CoV-2 infection or an uninfected control (not recorded which). Sequencing was performed on whole blood, taken at baseline.

In DNA form, the CDR3 reads TGTGCCAGTAACTTACAGGGGGCTGGCAATCAGCCCCAGCATTTT. Its protein product is CASNLQGAGNQPQHF. The V call is TRBV19, the J call TRBJ1-5; 9 bases line up with TRBD1. The CDR3 is made up of 15 amino acids. J lost 2 bases, V lost 7 bases, and 6 bases had no gene match. From germline, CDR1 is LNHDA and CDR2 SQIVND (reference sequence).